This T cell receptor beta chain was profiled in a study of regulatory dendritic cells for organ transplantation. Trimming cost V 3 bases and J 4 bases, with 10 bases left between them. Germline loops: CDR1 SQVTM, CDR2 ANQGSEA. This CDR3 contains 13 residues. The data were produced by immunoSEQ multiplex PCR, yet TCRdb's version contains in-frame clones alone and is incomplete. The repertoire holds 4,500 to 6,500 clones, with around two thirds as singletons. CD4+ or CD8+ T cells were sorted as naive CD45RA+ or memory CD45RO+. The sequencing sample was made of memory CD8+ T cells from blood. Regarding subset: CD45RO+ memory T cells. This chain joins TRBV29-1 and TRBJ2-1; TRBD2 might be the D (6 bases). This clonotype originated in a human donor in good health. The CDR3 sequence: CSVEWTTYNEQFF. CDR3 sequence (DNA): TGCAGCGTTGAGTGGACTACATACAATGAGCAGTTCTTC.